This record concerns one T cell receptor (beta chain) sequence. Its antigen is unidentified. CDR3 size: 16 residues. Germline V lookup: CDR1 MNHEY, CDR2 SVGEGT. The data are from a study of tumor-infiltrating lymphocytes in primary liver carcinoma. General study results and limits: Blood's top-250-clone fraction was significantly lower than that of tumors (p = 0.039).

A constant-region primer served to make TCR beta cDNA from approximately 490 ng total RNA. Modified slightly, ARM-PCR produced TCR beta libraries over three nested multiplex PCR rounds. PCR rounds one and two used TRBV1-TRBV30 forward primers with a C-beta reverse primer for around 9 cycles each. TCRdb recomputed calls from the multiplex PCR reads with MiXCR, one row per CDR3 protein. The repertoire holds approximately 190,000 distinct CDR3 sequences, about 82% seen once, with 15% to 20% in the top ten. Without any cell sorting, about 20-32 mg of bulk tissue yielded co-extracted RNA and DNA. Per tumor, sampling covered five separate regions.

Sample: tumor tissue from primary liver carcinoma. The receptor was derived from a man between 35 and 55 years old with primary liver carcinoma and hepatitis B virus infection. The rearrangement uses TRBV6-2 or TRBV6-3 and TRBJ1-1; D is ambiguous. The CDR3 region has the DNA TGTGTCGGCAGGAGATCCGATATATGGAGGGACACTGAAGCTTTCTTT. Translation: CVGRRSDIWRDTEAFF.